The text below deals with one T cell receptor (beta chain). CDR1 is SGHTA and CDR2 is FQGNSA in the germline V gene. V was cut by 5 bases and J by 3 bases, with 10 bases left in between. The CDR3 contains 13 residues. One entry per CDR3 protein results from TCRdb running MiXCR on the RT-PCR reads. This table holds under 550,000 distinct CDR3 sequences, approximately 7.3% found once. The data are from a study of response to subunit inactivated influenza vaccine. This clonotype was sampled from a man aged 45 to 70 who received an inactivated influenza vaccine. This chain connects TRBV7-2 to TRBJ1-2; unclear D gene. Sequencing used PBMCs from blood, obtained 23 to 25 months after vaccination. The CDR3: CASSPRAYYGYTF. The CDR3 DNA reads as TGTGCCAGCAGCCCACGTGCTTACTATGGCTACACCTTC.